This T cell receptor (beta chain) stems from a study of graft-versus-host responses after intestinal transplantation. Study-wide context: Each of the recipients got a multivisceral, liver-intestinal, or isolated intestinal transplant. Anti-thymocyte globulin induction, then tacrolimus and steroids for two to four years, went to all recipients.

Using immunoSEQ multiplex PCR, the repertoire was profiled, and TCRdb retains in-frame clones only, with some absent. The table lists roughly 97,000 clones, roughly 91% of them singletons. With regard to this clone: No antigen is known for it.

The study's findings and limits: Recipient bone marrow held GvH clones, some seen earlier in ileum or blood. The study associated peak circulating GvH clone levels with early post-transplant HvG declines.

The CDR3 length is 12 residues. Germline V gene lookup returns CDR1 MNHNS and CDR2 SASEGT. V lost 11 bases to trimming and J lost 3 bases, with 8 bases between them. The sample here was unstimulated CD4+ T cells sorted from spleen or lymph node cells, taken before transplant. This sequence was found in a human donor who was the organ donor for an intestinal transplant. The chain couples TRBV6-1 to TRBJ2-6; TRBD2 is a possible D gene (6 bases). The CDR3 reads CAGGIGANVLTF. The CDR3 DNA reads TGTGCCGGAGGGATTGGGGCCAACGTCCTGACTTTC.